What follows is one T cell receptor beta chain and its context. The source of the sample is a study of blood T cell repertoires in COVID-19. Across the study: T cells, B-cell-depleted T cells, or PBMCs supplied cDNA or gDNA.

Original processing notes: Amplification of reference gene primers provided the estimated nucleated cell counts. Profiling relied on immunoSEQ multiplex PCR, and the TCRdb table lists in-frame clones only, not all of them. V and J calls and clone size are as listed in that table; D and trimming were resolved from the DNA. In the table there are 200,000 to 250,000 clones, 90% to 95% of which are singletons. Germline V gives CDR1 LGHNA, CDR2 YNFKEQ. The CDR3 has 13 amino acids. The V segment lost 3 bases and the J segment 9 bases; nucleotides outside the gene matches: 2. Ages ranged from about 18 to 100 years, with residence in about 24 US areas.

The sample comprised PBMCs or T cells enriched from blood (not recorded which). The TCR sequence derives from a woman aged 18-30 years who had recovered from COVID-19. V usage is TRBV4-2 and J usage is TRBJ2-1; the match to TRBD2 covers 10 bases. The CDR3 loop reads CASSQGLALEQFF. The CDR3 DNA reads TGTGCCAGCAGCCAGGGACTAGCGCTTGAGCAGTTCTTC.